Listed below are T cell receptor beta chains from one sample, sequenced in a study of CXCR3-negative and CXCR3-positive naive CD8 T cells. TCRdb derives one entry per CDR3 protein from the 5' RACE reads, leaving out DNA. Its listing shows around 160,000 distinct CDR3 sequences. The specimen was naive CXCR3+ CD8+ T cells from blood. These receptors were taken from a human donor in good health. Some clones in this sample may be carry-over from other donors' samples. CDR3s include the opening cysteine and the closing phenylalanine or tryptophan.

j_gene	v_gene	CDR3aa
TRBJ1-5	TRBV4-1	CASSQDRGVNQPQHF
TRBJ2-1	TRBV19	CASMGAGVDEQFF
TRBJ1-5	TRBV5-6	CASSHTDRGENQPQHF
TRBJ2-6	TRBV29-1	CSGVILTGGMGANVLTF
TRBJ2-7	TRBV5-6	CASSQRIKNPYEQYF
TRBJ2-7	TRBV4-3	CASSQGRQGYEQYF
TRBJ1-2	TRBV29-1	CSVVGEPGQDHYGYTF
TRBJ2-7	TRBV20-1	CSAAGELPYEQYF
TRBJ2-7	TRBV28	CASSHRDGAGLSMYEQYF
TRBJ1-2	TRBV4-3	CASSQDIGQGRGYTF
TRBJ2-1	TRBV5-6	CASRGGGWGAYNEQFF
TRBJ2-4	TRBV7-9	CASSTLGTGGNIQYF
TRBJ2-5	TRBV7-9	CASTQDQETQYF
TRBJ1-1	TRBV7-3	CASSQGDSNTEAFF
TRBJ1-5	TRBV18	CASSPGDYQPQHF
TRBJ2-2	TRBV29-1	CSVQVGNTGELFF
TRBJ2-7	TRBV6-1	CASSLRSSTAWEEQYF
TRBJ2-2	TRBV28	CASSFRDLPNTGELFF
TRBJ2-1	TRBV5-1	CASSLEWGSYNEQFF
TRBJ1-4	TRBV20-1	CSADTGGLGEKLFF